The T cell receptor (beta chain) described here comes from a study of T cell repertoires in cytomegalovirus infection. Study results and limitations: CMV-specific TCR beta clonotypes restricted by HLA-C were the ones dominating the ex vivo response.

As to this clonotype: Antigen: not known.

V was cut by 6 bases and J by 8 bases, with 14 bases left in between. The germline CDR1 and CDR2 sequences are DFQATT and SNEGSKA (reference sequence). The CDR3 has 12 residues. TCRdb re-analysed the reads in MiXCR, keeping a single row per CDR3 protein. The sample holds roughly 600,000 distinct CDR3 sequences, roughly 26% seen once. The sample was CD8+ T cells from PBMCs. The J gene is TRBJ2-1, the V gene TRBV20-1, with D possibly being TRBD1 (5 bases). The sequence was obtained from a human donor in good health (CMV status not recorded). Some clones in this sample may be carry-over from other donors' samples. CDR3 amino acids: CSARTKDDEQFF. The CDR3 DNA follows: TGCAGTGCCCGGACAAAAGATGATGAGCAGTTCTTC.